This TCR beta chain was recorded in a study of OX40 agonist ivuxolimab in advanced cancers. Broadly, across the study: The costimulatory receptor OX40 (CD134) was targeted by ivuxolimab, a fully human IgG2 agonistic monoclonal antibody. Intravenous ivuxolimab was administered to patients every 2 weeks at six dose levels: 0.01, 0.1, 0.3, 1.5, 3 and 10 mg/kg. Partial responses occurred in three dose-escalation patients, of whom one had hepatocellular carcinoma and two had cutaneous melanoma. Patients were allowed to have had prior anti-PD-1, anti-PD-L1 or anti-CTLA-4 therapy, and roughly 40% of the dose-escalation patients had been treated with checkpoint inhibitors. Among the roughly 54 dose-escalation patients, about 20 had hepatocellular carcinoma, around 15 melanoma, 9 renal cell carcinoma and 9 head and neck cancer. The point of sequencing TCRbeta in the periphery was to test whether ivuxolimab changed TCR sequence diversity and drove clonal T-cell expansion. The monotherapy dose-escalation portion (N ≈ 52 patients) of the phase I ivuxolimab trial is reported in the paper. In the dose-escalation cohort, around four fifths of patients were male, and the mean age was approximately 60 years, with a range of roughly 20 to 85.

Broader findings and caveats from the paper: Low levels of normalized T-cell clonal expansion were also shown by some nonresponding patients. The antigen specificity of the peripheral T cells that underwent clonal expansion was not determined. At doses of 0.1 to 3.0 mg/kg, clonal expansion of both CD4+ and CD8+ T cells in blood was seen between baseline and week 6. After ivuxolimab, expanded clones were on average more numerous among CD8+ T cells than among CD4+ T cells. Partial responders in the 0.1-3.0 mg/kg groups had among the lowest normalized peripheral clonal expansion, especially among CD8+ T cells.

V lost 5 bases and J lost 6 bases; the stretch between them is 12 bases long. CDR1 MNHEY and CDR2 SVGAGI were looked up in the germline V gene. There are 13 amino acids in the CDR3, from cysteine to phenylalanine inclusive. This entry keeps only the CDR3 DNA: 39 bases, framed from base 1. About this clone: The specificity of this receptor is unknown. No base qualities exist here, and no much larger clone lies one base off it.

Patients with autoimmune disease history or receiving systemic immunosuppression were excluded from the trial. Peripheral blood for TCR sequencing was collected from all dose cohorts at baseline, on cycle 4 day 1, and on cycle 7 day 1. Samples were obtained from an open-label, multicenter, first-in-human phase I dose-escalation trial of ivuxolimab. Adults with locally advanced or metastatic head and neck squamous cell, hepatocellular, melanoma or renal cell carcinoma were enrolled in the trial. Before TCR sequencing, CD4+ T cells and CD8+ T cells from peripheral blood were sorted into separate populations. To sequence the TCRbeta CDR3 region, genomic DNA was isolated from the sorted cells. TCRbeta CDR3 regions were sequenced using the immunoSEQ Assay. TCRdb provides this immuneACCESS table in a form limited to in-frame rearrangements. Some clones are lacking; in checked studies, under half of them reflect an unresolved V gene, and why the rest are absent is not known. The sample table records around 25,000 clones; 84% of these occur just once. Around 16% of the sample is held by the ten biggest clonotypes.

This sample comprised CD4+ or CD8+ T cells sorted from blood, obtained in a trial of the OX40 agonist ivuxolimab. The V and J genes are TRBV6-5 and TRBJ2-3; the D gene identity is not certain. The TCR originated in an adult with an advanced solid tumor such as melanoma, head and neck, liver or kidney cancer. In nucleotides, the sequence is TGTGCCAGCAGTAGGGTGTTGGGGGATACGCAGTATTTT. It is translated as CASSRVLGDTQYF.